These 10 T cell receptor beta chains came from one sample sequenced in a study of T cell changes during pregnancy in multiple sclerosis. Measured with immunoSEQ multiplex PCR; TCRdb has only the in-frame clones, and not every one. The sample contains about 120,000 clones, about 93% of which appear only once. Sequenced material: peripheral blood, taken before pregnancy. The receptors were sampled from a female donor with multiple sclerosis, enrolled in a pregnancy study.

The chain employs TRBV9 and TRBJ2-2; TRBD1 aligns across 7 bases. CDR3 size: 15 residues. Germline V gene lookup returns CDR1 SGDLS and CDR2 YYNGEE. V shed 5 bases, J shed 4 bases, and the junction held 8 bases outside the gene matches. CDR3 amino acids: CASSATGQFTGELFF. The DNA for the CDR3 is TGTGCCAGCAGTGCGACAGGGCAATTCACCGGGGAGCTGTTTTTT.

The V call is TRBV19, the J call TRBJ1-2, with D maybe TRBD1 (6 bases). The CDR3 has 13 amino acids. Germline CDR1 LNHDA, CDR2 SQIVND (reference sequence). Trimming removed 3 bases at V and 7 bases at J, with 12 bases between. In DNA, the CDR3 is TGTGCCAGTAGTATGAGGGACATCTTTGGCTACACCTTC. It translates to CASSMRDIFGYTF.

The rearrangement links TRBV21-1 to TRBJ2-7; the listed D gene, TRBD1, was not tested against the DNA. TRBV21-1 is a listed pseudogene. The CDR3 has 16 amino acids. The CDR3 region has the DNA TGTGCCAGCAGCAAAGTAAGTAAGGGGGCCGTTTACGAGCAGTACTTC. Translation: CASSKVSKGAVYEQYF.

The V gene is TRBV5-1, the J gene TRBJ2-3; D remains ambiguous. The V and J ends lost 4 bases and 4 bases respectively, with 10 bases between them. CDR1 is SGHRS and CDR2 is YFSETQ in the germline V gene. The CDR3 has 13 amino acids. The CDR3 spells CASSPTTSDTQYF. The CDR3 region has the DNA TGCGCCAGCAGCCCCACTACTTCAGATACGCAGTATTTT.

J is TRBJ2-3 and V is TRBV30, with unresolved D. The V end lost 0 bases, the J end lost 1 base, and 11 bases lay between the germline ends. CDR1 and CDR2 (germline): GTSNPN, SVGIG (reference sequence). The CDR3 has 15 amino acids. The CDR3 reads CAWSVRVSGTDTQYF. CDR3 bases: TGTGCCTGGAGTGTACGGGTCTCAGGCACAGATACGCAGTATTTT.

J is TRBJ2-2 and V is TRBV12-5; 8 bases map to TRBD1. V was pared by 3 bases and J by 4 bases, with 1 base of the junction left unmatched. The CDR3 runs to 14 residues. The germline V gene encodes CDR1 LGHNT and CDR2 FRNRAP. The DNA for the CDR3 is TGTGCTAGTGGTTTCGACAGGGGCACCGGGGAGCTGTTTTTT. Its translation is CASGFDRGTGELFF.

This clone was recorded once. V gene TRBV9 combines with J gene TRBJ2-3; the D is unclear. The CDR3 spans 14 residues. Trimming removed 0 bases from V and 4 bases from J, with 9 bases in between. Germline V gives CDR1 SGDLS, CDR2 YYNGEE. The CDR3 sequence: CASSVVGGADTQYF. CDR3 nucleotides: TGTGCCAGCAGCGTAGTTGGCGGCGCAGATACGCAGTATTTT.

This clone was seen a handful of times. This chain links TRBV7-9 with TRBJ1-2, with D maybe TRBD1 (5 bases). V was pared by 1 base and J by 7 bases, with 10 bases between. The length of the CDR3 is 13 residues. Looked up from germline, CDR1 is SEHNR and CDR2 is FQNEAQ (reference sequence). The CDR3 region is CASSLERGFGYTF. For the CDR3, the DNA is TGTGCCAGCAGCTTAGAAAGGGGTTTTGGCTACACCTTC.

The rearrangement joins TRBV7-9 to TRBJ2-4, with TRBD1 identical over 7 bases. V gave up 2 bases and J gave up 3 bases; unmatched junction bases: 10. Germline CDR1 and CDR2: SEHNR and FQNEAQ (reference sequence). This CDR3 region has 17 residues. The CDR3 DNA reads TGTGCCAGCAGCTTAACCTATGAGGGGGCACTCAAAAACATTCAGTACTTC. This gives the protein CASSLTYEGALKNIQYF.

The V call is TRBV6-1, the J call TRBJ1-1, with D maybe TRBD1 (6 bases). The CDR3 totals 11 residues. V lost 6 bases and J lost 9, with 11 bases in between. Germline V gene lookup returns CDR1 MNHNS and CDR2 SASEGT. The CDR3 loop is CASRGTTKAFF. The CDR3 DNA sequence: TGTGCCAGCAGGGGGACAACGAAAGCTTTCTTT.